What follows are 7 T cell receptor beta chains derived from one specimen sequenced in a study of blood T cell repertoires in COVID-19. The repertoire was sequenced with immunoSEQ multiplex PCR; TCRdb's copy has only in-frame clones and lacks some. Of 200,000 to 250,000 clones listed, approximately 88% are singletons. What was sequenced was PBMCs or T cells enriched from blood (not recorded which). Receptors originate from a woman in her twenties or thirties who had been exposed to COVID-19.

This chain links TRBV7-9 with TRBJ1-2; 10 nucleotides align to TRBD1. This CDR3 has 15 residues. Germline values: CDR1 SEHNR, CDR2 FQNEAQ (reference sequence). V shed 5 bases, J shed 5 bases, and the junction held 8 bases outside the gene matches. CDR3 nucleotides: TGTGCCAGCAGCCTAGGACAGGGGGGAATTTATGGCTACACCTTC. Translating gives CASSLGQGGIYGYTF.

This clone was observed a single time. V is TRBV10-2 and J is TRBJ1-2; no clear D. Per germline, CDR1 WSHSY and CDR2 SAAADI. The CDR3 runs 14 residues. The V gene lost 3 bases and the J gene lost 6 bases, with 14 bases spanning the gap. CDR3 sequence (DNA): TGCGCCAGCAGTGACGTCGGGGATAAGGATGGCTACACCTTC. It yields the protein CASSDVGDKDGYTF.

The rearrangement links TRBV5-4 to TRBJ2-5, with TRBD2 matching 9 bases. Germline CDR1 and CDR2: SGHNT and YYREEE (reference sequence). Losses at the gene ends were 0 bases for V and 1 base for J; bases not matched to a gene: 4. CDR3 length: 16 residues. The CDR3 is CASSLGLAVAQETQYF. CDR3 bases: TGTGCCAGCAGCTTGGGACTAGCGGTCGCCCAAGAGACCCAGTACTTC.

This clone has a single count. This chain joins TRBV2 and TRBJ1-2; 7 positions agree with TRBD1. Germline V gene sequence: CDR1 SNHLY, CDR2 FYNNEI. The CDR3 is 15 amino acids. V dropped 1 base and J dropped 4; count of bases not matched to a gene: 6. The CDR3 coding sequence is TGTGCCAGCAGTGAAGACCAAGGGGGCAGCTATGGCTACACCTTC. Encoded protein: CASSEDQGGSYGYTF.

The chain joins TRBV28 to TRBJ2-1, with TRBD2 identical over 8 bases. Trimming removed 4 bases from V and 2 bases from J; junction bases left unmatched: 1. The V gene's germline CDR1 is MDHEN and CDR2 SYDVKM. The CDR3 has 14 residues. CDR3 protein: CASSSGGPYNEQFF. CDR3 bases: TGTGCCAGCAGTTCGGGGGGGCCCTACAATGAGCAGTTCTTC. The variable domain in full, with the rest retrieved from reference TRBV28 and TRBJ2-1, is DVKVTQSSRYLVKRTGEKVFLECVQDMDHENMFWYRQDPGLGLRLIYFSYDVKMKEKGDIPEGYSVSREKKERFSLILESASTNQTSMYLCASSSGGPYNEQFFGPGTRLTVL.

The CDR3 DNA follows: TGTGCTAGTGGTTTGGCACGACAGGGCCCTGAAAAACTGTTTTTT. It codes for CASGLARQGPEKLFF. This chain uses TRBV12-5 with TRBJ1-4; 7 positions agree with TRBD1. From germline, CDR1 is LGHNT and CDR2 FRNRAP. J gave up 7 bases and V 1 base, and 6 bases lay outside the gene matches. This CDR3 region has 15 residues.

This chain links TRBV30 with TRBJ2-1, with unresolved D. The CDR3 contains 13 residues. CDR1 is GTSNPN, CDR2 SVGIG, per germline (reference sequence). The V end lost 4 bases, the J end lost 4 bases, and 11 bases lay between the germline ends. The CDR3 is CAWTLPRYNEQFF. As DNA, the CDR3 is TGTGCCTGGACCCTACCCAGGTACAATGAGCAGTTCTTC. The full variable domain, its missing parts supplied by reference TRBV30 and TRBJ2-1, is SQTIHQWPATLVQPVGSPLSLECTVEGTSNPNLYWYRQAAGRGLQLLFYSVGIGQISSEVPQNLSASRPQDRQFILSSKKLLLSDSGFYLCAWTLPRYNEQFFGPGTRLTVL.